This T cell receptor beta chain originates from a study of T cell responses to AZD1222 COVID-19 vaccine. Study-wide findings and caveats: The donors showed a predominance of white British ancestry and of females, with possible underestimation of clonal diversity. Spike-spanning, vaccine-associated CD4 TCRs were dominant at 160-218 and 743-854. Nearly half of spike-specific TCRs reportedly target unmutated variant regions.

Generated by immunoSEQ multiplex PCR, the TCRdb table keeps only in-frame clones and is missing some. The sample includes about 150,000 clones, around nine tenths of them seen just once. Looked up from germline, CDR1 is KGHDR and CDR2 is SFDVKD. The V gene end was trimmed by 5 bases and the J gene end by 6 bases; junction bases not matched to a gene: 9. The CDR3 contains 17 residues. This clone was recorded once. Its specificity is not known. This TCR derives from an adult in good health. The sequencing here drew on peripheral blood, taken on day 0 of AZD1222 vaccination. The V call is TRBV24-1, the J call TRBJ2-1; 13 bases line up with TRBD2. The CDR3 DNA reads TGTGCCACCAGTGTCGGGACTAGCGGGACCCTTCGCAATGAGCAGTTCTTC. Translation gives CATSVGTSGTLRNEQFF.